A selection of T cell receptor beta chains follows, all from one sample in a study of T cells in tuberculosis. Only in-frame clones appear in the TCRdb table, and some are missing; sequencing was by immunoSEQ multiplex PCR. The repertoire includes 85,000 to 100,000 clones, roughly 93% of them detected once, and 1.5% to 2% sits in the top ten. Sequenced sample: CD1b-GMM tetramer-negative cells sorted from PBMCs. These receptor sequences come from an adult woman with latent tuberculosis. The CDR3 runs from the conserved cysteine through the conserved F or W. A D gene is named only where the DNA matches it firmly. Not every row has a clone size; where given, it reads once, few, many or a size class.

>.|.|TRBV11-2|TRBJ1-2
TGTGCCAGCAGCCGACAGGCAACCTATGGCTACACCTTC
CASSRQATYGYTF
>.|TRBD1|TRBV5-6|TRBJ2-7
TGTGCCAGCAGCTTGGGCTGGACAGGGATCGAGCAGTACTTC
CASSLGWTGIEQYF
>.|TRBD1|TRBV28|TRBJ1-2
TGTGCCAGCAGTTCCCCCCCACAGGGGAACTATGGCTACACCTTC
CASSSPPQGNYGYTF
>.|TRBD1|TRBV2|TRBJ2-6
TGTGCCAGCGGACTGCTACCCGGGACAGGGTCCTCTGGGGCCAACGTCCTGACTTTC
CASGLLPGTGSSGANVLTF
>.|.|TRBV30|TRBJ2-1
TGTGCCTCAGGGCTAGTCACAATTAGTGAGCAGTTCTTC
CASGLVTISEQFF
>once|.|TRBV5-4|TRBJ1-6
TGTGCCAGCAGCTCCCCGCGGGGGGGGAATTCACCCCTCCACTTT
CASSSPRGGNSPLHF
>.|.|TRBV5-1|TRBJ1-6
TGCGCCAGCAGCGCGGGGGGAGTCAATTCACCCCTCCACTTT
CASSAGGVNSPLHF
>.|TRBD1|TRBV5-1|TRBJ1-1
TGCGCCAGCAGCTCCCTGTCGACAGGGGGCTGGGACACTGAAGCTTTCTTT
CASSSLSTGGWDTEAFF
>once|.|TRBV27|TRBJ2-1
TGTGCCAGCACGACGGGCTCCTACAATGAGCAGTTCTTC
CASTTGSYNEQFF
>.|TRBD1|TRBV6-5|TRBJ1-4
TGTGCCAGCAGTTATTGGACAGGCCATAATGAAAAACTGTTTTTT
CASSYWTGHNEKLFF
>.|.|TRBV7-6|TRBJ2-7
TGTGCCAGCAGCTTAGAATTGGCGGATTCCCATTGGGAGCAGTACTTC
CASSLELADSHWEQYF
>.|.|TRBV10-3|TRBJ1-6
TGTGCCATCAGTGGGCAGGAGGGTTCACCCCTCCACTTT
CAISGQEGSPLHF
>.|.|TRBV5-6|TRBJ1-1
TGTGCCAGCAGCCCGGGACATAGGGACACTGAAGCTTTCTTT
CASSPGHRDTEAFF
>.|TRBD2|TRBV30|TRBJ2-1
TGTGCCTGGAGTCGGTTAATGCTAGCGGGAAATGAGCAGTTCTTC
CAWSRLMLAGNEQFF
>.|.|TRBV21-1|TRBJ1-2
TGTGCCAGCAGCAAAGTAGGTGCAGGGCACTATGGCTACACCTTC
CASSKVGAGHYGYTF
>.|.|TRBV5-4|TRBJ1-6
TGTGCCAGCAGCTCCCAGGGGTCCTTGTCCAATTCACCCCTCCACTTT
CASSSQGSLSNSPLHF
>.|TRBD1|TRBV19|TRBJ1-2
TGTGCCAGTAGTATGGCAGGGGGCGGCTATGGCTACACCTTC
CASSMAGGGYGYTF
>few|TRBD1|TRBV19|TRBJ1-6
TGTGCCAGTAGTTGGGGACAGCAAAATTCACCCCTCCACTTT
CASSWGQQNSPLHF
>.|.|TRBV20-1|TRBJ2-5
TGCAGTGCTAGAGACCGGGAGACCCAGTACTTC
CSARDRETQYF
>once|.|TRBV10-2|TRBJ1-1
TGCGCCAGCAGTGAGTTGGGACTGCAGAACACTGAAGCTTTCTTT
CASSELGLQNTEAFF
>.|TRBD1|TRBV5-4|TRBJ1-2
TGTGCCAGCAGCATGGCCGCTTCCGGGACAGGATATGGCTACACCTTC
CASSMAASGTGYGYTF
>once|.|TRBV4-3|TRBJ1-4
TGCGCCAGCAGTACGTATCGGGTTATTGAAAAACTGTTTTTT
CASSTYRVIEKLFF
>.|.|TRBV6-5|TRBJ2-5
TGTGCCAGCAGTGAAGCGGCCGGGGGGACCCAGTACTTC
CASSEAAGGTQYF
>.|.|TRBV10-2|TRBJ2-5
TGCGCCAGCAGTGAGGTATCGTTACAAGAGACCCAGTACTTC
CASSEVSLQETQYF
>.|.|TRBV4-1|TRBJ1-5
TGCGCCAGCAGCCAAGAGGGGCAGGGCAGCAATCAGCCCCAGCATTTT
CASSQEGQGSNQPQHF
>.|.|TRBV29-1|TRBJ1-3
TGCAGCGTTAGCCGGGACATCGGAAACACCATATATTTT
CSVSRDIGNTIYF
>.|.|TRBV14|TRBJ1-2
TGTGCCAGCAGCCAAGCAGGGTGGTGGAGAGGCTACACCTTC
CASSQAGWWRGYTF
>.|.|TRBV4-3|TRBJ1-6
TGCGCCAGCAGCCAAGACGGTGGCAGGGAAGCACCCCTCCACTTT
CASSQDGGREAPLHF
>.|.|TRBV5-1|TRBJ2-2
TGCGCCAGCAGCTTGGTTCAGGTTCGCACCGGGGAGCTGTTTTTT
CASSLVQVRTGELFF
>once|.|TRBV6-5|TRBJ1-5
TGTGCCAGCAGTTACTCGATGGCTCAGCCCCAGCATTTT
CASSYSMAQPQHF
>.|TRBD1|TRBV9|TRBJ2-2
TGTGCCAGCAGCTTACAGGGGGCGGACACCGGGGAGCTGTTTTTT
CASSLQGADTGELFF
>.|TRBD1|TRBV7-2|TRBJ1-2
TGTGCCAGCAGCTTGGGACAGGGCCTCGTCGGCTACACCTTC
CASSLGQGLVGYTF
>.|.|TRBV10-3|TRBJ2-6
TGTGCCATCAGTGACAGGTCCCCGAGCTCTGGGGCCAACGTCCTGACTTTC
CAISDRSPSSGANVLTF
>.|TRBD1|TRBV10-2|TRBJ2-7
TGCGCCAGCAGTGAAGGGACAGGGGACTACGAGCAGTACTTC
CASSEGTGDYEQYF
>.|TRBD1|TRBV6-5|TRBJ1-5
TGTGCCACCCAACAGGGGATAGACCAGCCCCAGCATTTT
CATQQGIDQPQHF
>.|TRBD1|TRBV5-8|TRBJ2-2
TGTGCCAGCAGTCCCGGACAGGGGGCAGTGGGGGAGCTGTTTTTT
CASSPGQGAVGELFF
>.|.|TRBV7-8|TRBJ1-1
TGTGCCAGCAGCTTAGGAGGGTCTGAAGCTTTCTTT
CASSLGGSEAFF
>.|.|TRBV30|TRBJ2-7
TGTGCCTGGAGTGGAGGGGGCGAGCAGTACTTC
CAWSGGGEQYF
>.|TRBD2|TRBV7-2|TRBJ2-3
TGTGCCAGCAGCCCTGGGACTAGCGGCTTTGGGACAGATACGCAGTATTTT
CASSPGTSGFGTDTQYF
>.|TRBD1|TRBV5-1|TRBJ1-1
TGCGCCAGCAGCTTGGGACAGGGCATGAACACTGAAGCTTTCTTT
CASSLGQGMNTEAFF
>.|.|TRBV6-5|TRBJ2-5
TGTGCCAGCAGTTACACAGGACAGTACCAAGAGACCCAGTACTTC
CASSYTGQYQETQYF
>.|TRBD1|TRBV19|TRBJ2-7
TGTGCCAGTAGTATTGACAGGGGGCCCTACGAGCAGTACTTC
CASSIDRGPYEQYF
>few|TRBD2|TRBV4-3|TRBJ2-5
TGCGCCAGCAGCCAAGATTTGCCAGCGGGGGGCCAAGAGACCCAGTACTTC
CASSQDLPAGGQETQYF
>.|TRBD1|TRBV7-2|TRBJ2-5
TGTGCCAGCAGCTCAGGGGGCTGGCAAGAGACCCAGTACTTC
CASSSGGWQETQYF
>.|.|TRBV27|TRBJ2-7
TGTGCCAGCAGTCCAGGGGGACTCGAGCAGTACTTC
CASSPGGLEQYF
>.|.|TRBV7-8|TRBJ1-1
TGTGCCAGCAGCAGGGGCCTTAACACTGAAGCTTTCTTT
CASSRGLNTEAFF
>.|TRBD1|TRBV11-2|TRBJ2-1
TGTGCCAGCAGCCAACAGGGGTCGGGTACCTACAATGAGCAGTTCTTC
CASSQQGSGTYNEQFF
>.|TRBD1|TRBV25-1|TRBJ1-2
TGTGCCAGCAGTCGGACAGGGGATGGCTACACCTTC
CASSRTGDGYTF
>.|.|TRBV29-1|TRBJ2-1
TGCAGCGTTCGCCAAACATTGGAGCAGTTCTTC
CSVRQTLEQFF
>.|TRBD1|TRBV2|TRBJ2-7
TGTGCCAGCAGTGAGAGGACAGGGGGGTCTTACGAGCAGTACTTC
CASSERTGGSYEQYF
>.|TRBD1|TRBV6-6|TRBJ1-4
TGTGCCAGCAGCAGGGGACAGGGCAATGAAAAACTGTTTTTT
CASSRGQGNEKLFF
>once|.|TRBV4-2|TRBJ1-2
TGTGCCAGCAGCCAAGATCGGGATCCGAAAGATGGCTACACCTTC
CASSQDRDPKDGYTF
>.|TRBD2|TRBV5-6|TRBJ2-7
TGTGCCAGCAGCTTGGAGGGACTAGCCCTGAGCTCCTACGAGCAGTACTTC
CASSLEGLALSSYEQYF
>once|TRBD2|TRBV7-2|TRBJ2-1
TGTGCCAGCAGCTTAGATTCGGGGGGAGGCAATGAGCAGTTCTTC
CASSLDSGGGNEQFF
>.|.|TRBV16|TRBJ2-1
TGTGCCAGCAGCCTCACTTTAAGCTCCTACAATGAGCAGTTCTTC
CASSLTLSSYNEQFF